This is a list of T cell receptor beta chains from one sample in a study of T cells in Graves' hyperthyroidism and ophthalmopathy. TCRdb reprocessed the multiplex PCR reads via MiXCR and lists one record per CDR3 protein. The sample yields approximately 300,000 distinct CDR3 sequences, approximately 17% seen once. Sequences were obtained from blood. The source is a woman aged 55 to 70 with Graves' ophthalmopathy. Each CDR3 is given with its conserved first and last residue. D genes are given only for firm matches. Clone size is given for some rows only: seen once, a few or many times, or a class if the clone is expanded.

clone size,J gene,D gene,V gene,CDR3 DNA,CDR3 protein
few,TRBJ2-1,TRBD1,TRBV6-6,TGTGCCAGCAGTTACCTGGGACAGGATTTCGGCAATGAGCAGTTCTTC,CASSYLGQDFGNEQFF
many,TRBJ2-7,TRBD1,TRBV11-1,TGTGCCAGCAGCCCTTGGACAGGGATAAGCTCCTACGAGCAGTACTTC,CASSPWTGISSYEQYF
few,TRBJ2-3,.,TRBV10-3,TGTGCCATCAGCCTCCGCATGGGGACAGATACGCAGTATTTT,CAISLRMGTDTQYF
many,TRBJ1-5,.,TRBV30,TGTGCCTGGAGTGTAGGGGAGGACAGTAGTTTTAATCAGCCCCAGCATTTT,CAWSVGEDSSFNQPQHF
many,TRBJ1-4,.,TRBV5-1,TGCGCCAGCAGCCAGGCGGTGAATGAAAAACTGTTTTTT,CASSQAVNEKLFF
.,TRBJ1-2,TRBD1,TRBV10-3,TGTGCCATCAGCCAAGCGGGACAGTCCTATGGCTACACCTTC,CAISQAGQSYGYTF
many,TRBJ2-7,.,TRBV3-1,TGTGCCAGCAGCCAAGCTGAGACCGTCCACGAGCAGTACTTC,CASSQAETVHEQYF
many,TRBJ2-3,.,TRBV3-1,TGTGCCAGCAGCCCGGAATGGGATACGCAGTATTTT,CASSPEWDTQYF
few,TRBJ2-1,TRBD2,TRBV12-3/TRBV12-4,TGTGCCAGCAGGGGGACAGGGCTAGCGGGGGGAACCTACAATGAGCAGTTCTTC,CASRGTGLAGGTYNEQFF
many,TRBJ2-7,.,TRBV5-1,TGCGCCAGCAGCTTGTCAGGCCAGTACGAGCAGTACTTC,CASSLSGQYEQYF
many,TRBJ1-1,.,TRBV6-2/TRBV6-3,TGTGCCAGCACTGTGGGCCAGGGGAACACTGAAGCTTTCTTT,CASTVGQGNTEAFF
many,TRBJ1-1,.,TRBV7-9,TGTGCCAGCAGCTTAACAGTAAAGCTGAACACTGAAGCTTTCTTT,CASSLTVKLNTEAFF
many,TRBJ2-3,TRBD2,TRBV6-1,TGTGCCAGCAGTGTTCTAGCGGGTCTTCGCACAGATACGCAGTATTTT,CASSVLAGLRTDTQYF
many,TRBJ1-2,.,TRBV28,TGTGCCAGCAGTGTAAAACCGGACACCTATGGCTACACCTTC,CASSVKPDTYGYTF
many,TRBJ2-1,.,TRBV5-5,TGTGCCAGCAGCAAACTCCGCCAGGAGCAGTTCTTC,CASSKLRQEQFF
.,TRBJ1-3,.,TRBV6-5,TGTGCCAGCAGTTATCAAGGTTGGGGAGAAAACACCATATATTTT,CASSYQGWGENTIYF
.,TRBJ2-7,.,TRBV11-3,TGTGCCAGCAGCCCGGGACGGCCCTACAATGAGCAGTACTTC,CASSPGRPYNEQYF
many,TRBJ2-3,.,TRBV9,TGTGCCAGCAGCCCCTTATCTCGGACAGAGGCAGATACGCAGTATTTT,CASSPLSRTEADTQYF
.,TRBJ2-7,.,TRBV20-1,TGCAGTGCCCGACGGGACCAGCGGTCCTACGAGCAGTACTTC,CSARRDQRSYEQYF
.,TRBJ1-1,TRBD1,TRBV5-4,TGTGCCAGCAGCCCCGGGGACAGGGGGCGGACTGAAGCTTTCTTT,CASSPGDRGRTEAFF
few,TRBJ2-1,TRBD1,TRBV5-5,TGTGCCAGCACCCCCCCCCCACAGGGGGCCGTCAATGAGCAGTTCTTC,CASTPPPQGAVNEQFF
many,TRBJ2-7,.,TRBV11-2,TGTGCCAGCAGCTTAGTCGACACCACAGCCTACGAGCAGTACTTC,CASSLVDTTAYEQYF
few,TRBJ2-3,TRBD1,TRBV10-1,TGCGCCAGCAGTCAGGGGGATAGCGTGTTAGGTACAGATACGCAGTATTTT,CASSQGDSVLGTDTQYF
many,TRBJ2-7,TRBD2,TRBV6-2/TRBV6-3,TGTGCCACCTCCGGGAGGGCCTACGAGCAGTACTTC,CATSGRAYEQYF
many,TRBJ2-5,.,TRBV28,TGTGCCAGCCAGTCCCCAGGGGAGGGTCGAGAGACCCAGTACTTC,CASQSPGEGRETQYF
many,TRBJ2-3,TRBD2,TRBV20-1,TGCAGTGCTAGAACCCAGCGGGGGGGCCCTGGAGATACGCAGTATTTT,CSARTQRGGPGDTQYF
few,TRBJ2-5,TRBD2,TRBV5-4,TGTGCCAGCAGCGTAGGTGCGGGAGGGCAAGAGACCCAGTACTTC,CASSVGAGGQETQYF